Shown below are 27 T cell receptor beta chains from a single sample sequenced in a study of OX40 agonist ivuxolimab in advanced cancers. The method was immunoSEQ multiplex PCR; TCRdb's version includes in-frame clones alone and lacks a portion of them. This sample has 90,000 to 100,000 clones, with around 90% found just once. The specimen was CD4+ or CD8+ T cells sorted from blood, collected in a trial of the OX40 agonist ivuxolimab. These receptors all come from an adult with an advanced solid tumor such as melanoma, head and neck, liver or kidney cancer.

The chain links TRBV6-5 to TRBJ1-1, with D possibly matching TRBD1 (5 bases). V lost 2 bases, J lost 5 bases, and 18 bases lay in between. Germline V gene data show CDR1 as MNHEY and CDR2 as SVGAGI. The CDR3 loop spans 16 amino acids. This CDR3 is CASSYPSGGAKTEAFF. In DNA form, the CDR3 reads TGTGCCAGCAGTTACCCCTCGGGAGGGGCCAAGACTGAAGCTTTCTTT.

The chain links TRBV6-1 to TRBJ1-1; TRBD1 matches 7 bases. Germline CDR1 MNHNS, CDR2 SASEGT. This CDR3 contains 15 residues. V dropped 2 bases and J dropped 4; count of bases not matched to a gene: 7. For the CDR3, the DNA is TGTGCCAGCAGTGAATTATCAGGGGGTGGCACTGAAGCTTTCTTT. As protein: CASSELSGGGTEAFF.

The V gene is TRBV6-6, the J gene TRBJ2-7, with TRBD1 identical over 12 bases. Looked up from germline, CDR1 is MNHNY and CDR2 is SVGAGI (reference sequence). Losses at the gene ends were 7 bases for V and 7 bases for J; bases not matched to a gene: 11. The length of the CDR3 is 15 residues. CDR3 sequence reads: CASTPRGTGGEEQYF. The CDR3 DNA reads TGTGCCAGCACTCCCAGGGGGACAGGGGGCGAAGAGCAGTACTTC.

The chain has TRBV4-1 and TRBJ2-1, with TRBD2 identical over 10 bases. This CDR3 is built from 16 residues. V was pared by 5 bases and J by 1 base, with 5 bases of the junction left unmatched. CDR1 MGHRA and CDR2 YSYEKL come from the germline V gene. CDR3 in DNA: TGCGCCAGCAGCTACAGCGGGGGGGCGTCCTACAATGAGCAGTTCTTC. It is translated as CASSYSGGASYNEQFF.

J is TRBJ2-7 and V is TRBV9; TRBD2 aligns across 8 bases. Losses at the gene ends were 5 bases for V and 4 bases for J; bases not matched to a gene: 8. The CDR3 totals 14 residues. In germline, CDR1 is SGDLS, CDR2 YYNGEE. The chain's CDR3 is CASSLTSGGYEQYF. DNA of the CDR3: TGTGCCAGCAGTCTTACCAGCGGGGGTTACGAGCAGTACTTC.

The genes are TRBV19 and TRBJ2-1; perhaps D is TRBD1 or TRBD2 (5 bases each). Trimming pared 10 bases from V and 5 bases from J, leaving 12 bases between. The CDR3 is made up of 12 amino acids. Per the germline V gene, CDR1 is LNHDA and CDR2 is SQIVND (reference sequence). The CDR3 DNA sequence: TGTGCCACCTTTGGGGGAAACAATGAGCAGTTCTTC. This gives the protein CATFGGNNEQFF. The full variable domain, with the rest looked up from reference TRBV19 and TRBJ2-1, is DGGITQSPKYLFRKEGQNVTLSCEQNLNHDAMYWYRQDPGQGLRLIYYSQIVNDFQKGDIAEGYSVSREKKESFPLTVTSAQKNPTAFYLCATFGGNNEQFFGPGTRLTVL.

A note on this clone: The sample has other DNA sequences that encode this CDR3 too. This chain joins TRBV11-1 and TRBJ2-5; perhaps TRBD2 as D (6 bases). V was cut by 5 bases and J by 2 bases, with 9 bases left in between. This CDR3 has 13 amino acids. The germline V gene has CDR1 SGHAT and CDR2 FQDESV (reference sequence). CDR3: CASSGTVQETQYF. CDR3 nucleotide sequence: TGTGCCAGCAGCGGGACTGTACAAGAGACCCAGTACTTC. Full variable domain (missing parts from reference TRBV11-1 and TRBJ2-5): EAEVAQSPRYKITEKSQAVAFWCDPISGHATLYWYRQILGQGPELLVQFQDESVVDDSQLPKDRFSAERLKGVDSTLKIQPAELGDSAMYLCASSGTVQETQYFGPGTRLLVL.

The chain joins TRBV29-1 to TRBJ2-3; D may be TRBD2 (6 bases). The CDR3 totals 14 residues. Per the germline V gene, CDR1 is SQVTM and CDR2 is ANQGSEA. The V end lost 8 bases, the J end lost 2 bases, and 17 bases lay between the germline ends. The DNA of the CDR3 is TGCAGCCGGGGGAAGAGCGGAATCACAGATACGCAGTATTTT. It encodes CSRGKSGITDTQYF.

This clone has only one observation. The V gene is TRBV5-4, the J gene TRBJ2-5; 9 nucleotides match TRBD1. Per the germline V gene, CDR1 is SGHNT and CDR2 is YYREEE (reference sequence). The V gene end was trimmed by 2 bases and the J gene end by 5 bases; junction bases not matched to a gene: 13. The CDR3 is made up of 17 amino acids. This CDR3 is CASSFNDRGYNMETQYF. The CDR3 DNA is TGTGCCAGCAGCTTCAATGACAGGGGGTATAATATGGAGACCCAGTACTTC.

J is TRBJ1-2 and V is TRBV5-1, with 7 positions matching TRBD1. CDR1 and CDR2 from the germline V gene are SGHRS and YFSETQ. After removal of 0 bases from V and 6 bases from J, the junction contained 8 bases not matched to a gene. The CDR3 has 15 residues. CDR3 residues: CASSLGGGQPNGYTF. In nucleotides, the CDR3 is TGCGCCAGCAGCTTGGGTGGGGGACAGCCGAATGGCTACACCTTC.

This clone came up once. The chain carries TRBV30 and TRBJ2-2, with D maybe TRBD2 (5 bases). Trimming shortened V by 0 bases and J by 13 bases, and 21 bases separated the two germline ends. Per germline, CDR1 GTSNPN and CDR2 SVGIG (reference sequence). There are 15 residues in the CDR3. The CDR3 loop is CAWSVRLAAVEGLFF. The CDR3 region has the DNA TGTGCCTGGAGTGTACGGTTGGCAGCCGTCGAGGGGCTGTTTTTT.

CDR3 DNA sequence: TGTGCCAGCAGACGGGCTAGCGGGAGGGGGGATACGCAGTATTTT. This encodes CASRRASGRGDTQYF. The V call is TRBV6-6, the J call TRBJ2-3, with TRBD2 identical over 12 bases. The germline V gene encodes CDR1 MNHNY and CDR2 SVGAGI (reference sequence). V lost 6 bases to trimming and J lost 6 bases; unmatched junction nucleotides: 7. This CDR3 contains 15 residues.

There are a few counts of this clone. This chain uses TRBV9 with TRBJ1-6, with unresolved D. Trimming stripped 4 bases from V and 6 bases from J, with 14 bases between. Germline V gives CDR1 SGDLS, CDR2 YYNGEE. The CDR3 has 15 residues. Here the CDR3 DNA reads TGTGCCAGCAGCCCCATCCGCGCTTTTAATTCACCCCTCCACTTT. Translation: CASSPIRAFNSPLHF.

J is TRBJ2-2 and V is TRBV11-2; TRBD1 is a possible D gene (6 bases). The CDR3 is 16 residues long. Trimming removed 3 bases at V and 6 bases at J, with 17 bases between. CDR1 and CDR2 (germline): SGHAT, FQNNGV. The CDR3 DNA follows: TGTGCCAGCAGCTTTCTTACAGGGCGAACGTCCGGGGAGCTGTTTTTT. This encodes CASSFLTGRTSGELFF.

This chain's CDR3 is CASSLAGGGNSPLHF. DNA for the CDR3: TGTGCCAGCAGCTTAGCGGGCGGGGGTAATTCACCCCTCCACTTT. V gene TRBV7-9 combines with J gene TRBJ1-6, with a possible D match to TRBD1 (5 bases). Trimming removed 0 bases from V and 6 bases from J, with 9 bases in between. CDR3 length: 15 residues. Germline lookup yields CDR1 SEHNR and CDR2 FQNEAQ (reference sequence).

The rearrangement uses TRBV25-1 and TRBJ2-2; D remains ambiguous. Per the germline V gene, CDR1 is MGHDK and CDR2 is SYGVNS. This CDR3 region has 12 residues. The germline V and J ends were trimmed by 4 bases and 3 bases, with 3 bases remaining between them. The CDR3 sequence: CASSGDTGELFF. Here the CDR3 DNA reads TGTGCCAGCAGTGGAGACACCGGGGAGCTGTTTTTT.

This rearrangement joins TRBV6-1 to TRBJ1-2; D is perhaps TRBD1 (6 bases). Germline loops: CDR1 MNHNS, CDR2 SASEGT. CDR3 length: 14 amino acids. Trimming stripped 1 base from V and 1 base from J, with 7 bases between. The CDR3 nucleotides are TGTGCCAGCAGTGAAGGGGGACATAACTATGGCTACACCTTC. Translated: CASSEGGHNYGYTF.

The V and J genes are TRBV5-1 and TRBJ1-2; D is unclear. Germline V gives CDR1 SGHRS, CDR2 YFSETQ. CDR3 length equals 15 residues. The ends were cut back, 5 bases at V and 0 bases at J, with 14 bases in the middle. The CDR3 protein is CASRPEGGPNYGYTF. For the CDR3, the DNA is TGCGCCAGCAGGCCCGAGGGAGGCCCTAACTATGGCTACACCTTC.

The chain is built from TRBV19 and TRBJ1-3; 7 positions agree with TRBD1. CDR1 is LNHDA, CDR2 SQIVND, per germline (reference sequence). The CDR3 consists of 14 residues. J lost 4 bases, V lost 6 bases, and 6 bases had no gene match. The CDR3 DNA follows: TGTGCCAGTAGATCGACAGGGCCAGGAAACACCATATATTTT. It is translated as CASRSTGPGNTIYF.

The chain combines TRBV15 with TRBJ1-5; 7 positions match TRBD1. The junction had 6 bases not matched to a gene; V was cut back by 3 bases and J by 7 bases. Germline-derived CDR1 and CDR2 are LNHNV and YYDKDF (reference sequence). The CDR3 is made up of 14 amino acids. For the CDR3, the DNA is TGTGCCACCAGCAGGGGGGACAGTCGCCAGCCCCAGCATTTT. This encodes CATSRGDSRQPQHF. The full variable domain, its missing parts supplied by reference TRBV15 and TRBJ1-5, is DAMVIQNPRYQVTQFGKPVTLSCSQTLNHNVMYWYQQKSSQAPKLLFHYYDKDFNNEADTPDNFQSRRPNTSFCFLDIRSPGLGDTAMYLCATSRGDSRQPQHFGDGTRLSIL.

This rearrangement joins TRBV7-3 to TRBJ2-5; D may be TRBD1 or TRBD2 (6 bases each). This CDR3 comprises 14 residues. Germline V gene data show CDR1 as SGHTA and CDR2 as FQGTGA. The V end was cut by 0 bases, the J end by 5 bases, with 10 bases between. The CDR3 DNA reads TGTGCCAGCAGCTTAACGGGGGGCATGGAGACCCAGTACTTC. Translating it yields CASSLTGGMETQYF.

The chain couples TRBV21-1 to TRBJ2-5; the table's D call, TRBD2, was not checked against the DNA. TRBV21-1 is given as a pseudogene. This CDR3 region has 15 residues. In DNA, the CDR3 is TGTGCCAGCAGAAGATGCGCGGGAGGGAAAGAGACCCAGTACTTC. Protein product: CASRRCAGGKETQYF.

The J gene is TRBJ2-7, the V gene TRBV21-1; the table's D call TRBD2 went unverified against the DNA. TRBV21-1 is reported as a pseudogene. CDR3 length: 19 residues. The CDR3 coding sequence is TGTGCCAGCAGCAAAGTATTGGCGACGGGACTAGCGGGAGACTACGAGCAGTACTTC. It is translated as CASSKVLATGLAGDYEQYF.

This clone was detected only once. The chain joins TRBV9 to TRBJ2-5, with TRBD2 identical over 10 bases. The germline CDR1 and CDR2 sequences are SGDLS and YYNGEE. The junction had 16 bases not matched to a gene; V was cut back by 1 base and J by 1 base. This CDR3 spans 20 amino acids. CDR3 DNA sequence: TGTGCCAGCAGCGTATCCGCAGGGACTAGCGTTGTGGGAGGCCAAGAGACCCAGTACTTC. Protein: CASSVSAGTSVVGGQETQYF. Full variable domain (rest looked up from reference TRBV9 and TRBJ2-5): DSGVTQTPKHLITATGQRVTLRCSPRSGDLSVYWYQQSLDQGLQFLIQYYNGEERAKGNILERFSAQQFPDLHSELNLSSLELGDSALYFCASSVSAGTSVVGGQETQYFGPGTRLLVL.

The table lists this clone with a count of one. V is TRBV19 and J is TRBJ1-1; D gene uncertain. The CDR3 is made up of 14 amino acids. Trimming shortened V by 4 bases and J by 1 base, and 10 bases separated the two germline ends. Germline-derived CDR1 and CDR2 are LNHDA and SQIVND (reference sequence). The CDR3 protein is CASSRGLQNTEAFF. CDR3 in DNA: TGTGCCAGTAGTAGAGGACTGCAGAACACTGAAGCTTTCTTT.

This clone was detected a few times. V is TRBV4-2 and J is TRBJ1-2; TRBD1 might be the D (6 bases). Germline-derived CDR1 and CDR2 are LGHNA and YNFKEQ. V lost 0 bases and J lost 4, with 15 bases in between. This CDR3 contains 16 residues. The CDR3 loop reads CASSQDANPDSYGYTF. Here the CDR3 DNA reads TGTGCCAGCAGCCAAGACGCTAATCCGGACAGCTATGGCTACACCTTC.

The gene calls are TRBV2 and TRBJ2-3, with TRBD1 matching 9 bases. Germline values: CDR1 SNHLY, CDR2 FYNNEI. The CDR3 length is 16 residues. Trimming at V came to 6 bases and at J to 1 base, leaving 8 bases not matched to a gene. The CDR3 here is CASSFPGQGRTDTQYF. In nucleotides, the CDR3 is TGTGCCAGCAGCTTCCCGGGACAGGGACGCACAGATACGCAGTATTTT.